The source of this T cell receptor beta chain is a study of cytotoxic CD8 clonotypes in ibrutinib-treated CLL. Study-wide context: Of a cohort that held about 12 relapsed/refractory and over 14 treatment-naive patients, some 17 were IGHV unmutated. General study points: Having risen at ibrutinib response, clonality had fallen back toward baseline by progression. Pretreatment clonality was elevated relative to age-matched healthy donors and paralleled circulating CD8+ T-cell counts.

On this clone itself: Its cognate antigen is unknown.

This CDR3 has 11 amino acids. V was pared by 6 bases and J by 13 bases, with 15 bases between. The germline gives CDR1 MGHDK, CDR2 SYGVNS. Using immunoSEQ multiplex PCR, the repertoire was profiled, and TCRdb retains in-frame clones only, with some absent. The table includes some 84,000 clones, 86% detected once. The J gene is TRBJ1-1, the V gene TRBV25-1, with D tentatively TRBD1 (6 bases). The receptor was derived from a human donor with chronic lymphocytic leukemia. Here the sequenced sample was PBMCs, taken before ibrutinib treatment. Written as DNA, the CDR3 is TGTGCCAGCAGGGGGGCAGGGTGGGTTTTCTTT. This encodes CASRGAGWVFF.